The 15 T cell receptor beta chains given below trace back to one sample, sequenced in a study of spatial heterogeneity in lung cancer. Time point in this sample: sample taken at primary tumor resection. Researchers sequenced whole RNA taken from tumor, nontumor lung or frozen PBMC without sorting. TCRdb analysed the 5' RACE reads with MiXCR anew, one entry per CDR3 protein. Of more than 9,500 distinct CDR3 sequences listed, about a sixth are singletons. Material: PBMCs, obtained at surgery. These receptors were taken from a male donor with early-stage non-small cell lung cancer.

V is TRBV11-1 and J is TRBJ2-3, with a possible D match to TRBD2 (6 bases). Germline loops: CDR1 SGHAT, CDR2 FQDESV (reference sequence). Trimming stripped 5 bases from V and 1 base from J, with 13 bases between. The CDR3 covers 15 residues. CDR3 nucleotides: TGTGCCAGCAGCCCCCGGGAGAGGGGCACAGATACGCAGTATTTT. Residues: CASSPRERGTDTQYF.

V usage is TRBV9 and J usage is TRBJ2-1; no definite D call. CDR1 is SGDLS and CDR2 is YYNGEE in the germline V gene. V shed 1 base and J shed 9 bases, with 8 bases lying between them. The CDR3 is 12 amino acids. CDR3 protein: CASSVSSGEQFF. The CDR3 DNA reads as TGTGCCAGCAGCGTAAGTTCCGGTGAGCAGTTCTTC.

CDR3 sequence (DNA): TGTGCCAGTAGTTCTGGGTATACTCAGCCCCAGCATTTT. This codes for CASSSGYTQPQHF. The chain recombines TRBV19 with TRBJ1-5; D ambiguous. CDR1 is LNHDA and CDR2 is SQIVND in the germline V gene (reference sequence). This CDR3 contains 13 residues. The germline V and J ends were trimmed by 5 bases and 6 bases, with 11 bases remaining between them.

This clonotype is deemed medium-sized (0.01 to 0.1%). The chain is built from TRBV5-4 and TRBJ1-4; D is possibly TRBD1 (5 bases). The CDR3 is 15 amino acids. Germline V CDR1 and CDR2: SGHNT, YYREEE (reference sequence). V was clipped by 4 bases and J by 3 bases, with 13 bases between them. This CDR3 is CASSVRGTANEKLFF. CDR3 in DNA: TGTGCCAGCAGCGTTAGGGGTACGGCTAATGAAAAACTGTTTTTT.

V gene TRBV27 combines with J gene TRBJ1-6; 7 bases agree with TRBD1. The V gene end was trimmed by 6 bases and the J gene end by 6 bases; junction bases not matched to a gene: 11. This CDR3 has 16 amino acids. Germline assignment: CDR1 MNHEY and CDR2 SMNVEV (reference sequence). The CDR3 bases are TGTGCCAGCAGGGCTCAGGGGACAGTACCTAATTCACCCCTCCACTTT. Protein product: CASRAQGTVPNSPLHF.

This clonotype was counted a few times. This chain links TRBV20-1 with TRBJ1-3; 9 bases are a match to TRBD1. The CDR3 consists of 15 residues. Germline assignment: CDR1 DFQATT and CDR2 SNEGSKA (reference sequence). The ends lost 2 bases at V and 2 bases at J; junction bases unmatched: 4. The DNA of the CDR3 is TGCAGTGCTAGACCGGGACAGGGCGCTGGAAACACCATATATTTT. Protein: CSARPGQGAGNTIYF.

This clonotype was found many times. The rearrangement links TRBV20-1 to TRBJ1-2, with TRBD1 as a possible D gene (5 bases). The CDR3 totals 13 residues. The germline V gene encodes CDR1 DFQATT and CDR2 SNEGSKA (reference sequence). V was cut by 4 bases and J by 5 bases, with 14 bases left in between. In DNA form, the CDR3 reads TGCAGTGCTACCCCGACAGCAGGATATGGCTACACCTTC. Translating it yields CSATPTAGYGYTF.

This clonotype was found a few times. This chain's CDR3 is CSARSKRAQDTQYF. In DNA, the CDR3 is TGCAGTGCTAGGTCCAAAAGGGCCCAAGATACGCAGTATTTT. V and J are TRBV20-1 and TRBJ2-3; D is undetermined. The V end was cut by 3 bases, the J end by 5 bases, with 15 bases between. This CDR3 spans 14 amino acids. Germline lookup yields CDR1 DFQATT and CDR2 SNEGSKA (reference sequence).

In this sample, this clonotype turned up many times. J is TRBJ2-1 and V is TRBV7-9; 8 positions agree with TRBD2. CDR1 is SEHNR and CDR2 is FQNEAQ in the germline V gene (reference sequence). CDR3 length equals 13 residues. Trimming at V came to 1 base and at J to 7 bases, leaving 0 bases not matched to a gene. The DNA for the CDR3 is TGTGCCAGCAGCTTAGGACTAGCGAATGAGCAGTTCTTC. This translates into CASSLGLANEQFF.

This chain uses TRBV12-3 or TRBV12-4 with TRBJ2-7; 9 bases are a match to TRBD2. V was pared by 6 bases and J by 3 bases, with 12 bases of the junction left unmatched. This CDR3 spans 16 amino acids. The CDR3 DNA reads as TGTGCCAGCAGATACGCCGGGACTAGCAGTTACTACGAGCAGTACTTC. Residues: CASRYAGTSSYYEQYF.

The rearrangement joins TRBV6-5 to TRBJ2-1; TRBD2 matches 10 bases. The CDR3 is 15 residues long. Germline V gene lookup returns CDR1 MNHEY and CDR2 SVGAGI. Trimming at V came to 6 bases and at J to 4 bases, leaving 6 bases not matched to a gene. CDR3: CASRPSGSNYNEQFF. The CDR3 DNA sequence: TGTGCCAGCAGACCTAGCGGGAGTAATTACAATGAGCAGTTCTTC.

The chain has TRBV6-5 and TRBJ2-1, with D tentatively TRBD1 or TRBD2 (5 bases each). Germline-derived CDR1 and CDR2 are MNHEY and SVGAGI. Trimming removed 4 bases at V and 4 bases at J, with 11 bases between. This CDR3 spans 14 amino acids. CDR3 DNA: TGTGCCAGCAGTTCCGGGGCAGAATACAATGAGCAGTTCTTC. It is translated as CASSSGAEYNEQFF.

The table lists this clonotype with many counts. The rearrangement uses TRBV7-2 and TRBJ2-1, with 13 bases matching TRBD2. CDR3 length: 14 residues. Germline values: CDR1 SGHTA, CDR2 FQGNSA. The V gene end was trimmed by 7 bases and the J gene end by 10 bases; junction bases not matched to a gene: 7. CDR3 sequence reads: CASNRLAGGREQFF. The CDR3 DNA reads as TGTGCCAGCAACAGACTAGCGGGAGGAAGGGAGCAGTTCTTC.

This clonotype was observed many times. J is TRBJ2-5 and V is TRBV28; D possibly corresponds to TRBD1 (5 bases). CDR1 is MDHEN, CDR2 SYDVKM, per germline. This CDR3 region has 17 residues. V was trimmed by 4 bases and J by 2 bases, leaving 20 bases between them. CDR3 sequence (DNA): TGTGCCAGCAGTTCTATCCTCCCCGGACACCAACAAGAGACCCAGTACTTC. Its protein product is CASSSILPGHQQETQYF. The complete variable domain, with remaining parts taken from reference TRBV28 and TRBJ2-5, reads DVKVTQSSRYLVKRTGEKVFLECVQDMDHENMFWYRQDPGLGLRLIYFSYDVKMKEKGDIPEGYSVSREKKERFSLILESASTNQTSMYLCASSSILPGHQQETQYFGPGTRLLVL.

The chain couples TRBV20-1 to TRBJ2-5, with D possibly matching TRBD1 (8 bases). The CDR3 loop spans 12 amino acids. Trimming left V 1 base short and J 11 bases short, with 14 bases between. Germline CDR1 and CDR2: DFQATT and SNEGSKA (reference sequence). The CDR3 DNA sequence: TGCAGTGCTAGAGTGGGAGGGGACAGGCAGTACTTC. Its protein product is CSARVGGDRQYF.